This T cell receptor (beta chain) derives from a study of identical twins. Study findings and constraints: Because invariant MAIT and iNKT cells could be present, zero-insertion analyses could be partly confounded. Fewer insertions characterized abundant cord blood beta clonotypes, whereas memory repertoires showed none.

The germline gives CDR1 PRHDT, CDR2 FYEKMQ (reference sequence). The CDR3 length is 13 residues. Trimming took off 6 bases at V and 6 bases at J, with 14 bases between the two ends. TCRdb reprocessed the 5' RACE reads with MiXCR, giving one entry per CDR3 protein. The profile shows about 720,000 distinct CDR3 sequences, 8.6% of them singletons. As regards this clonotype: Its specificity is not known.

Only healthy Caucasians were included as donors. The same data also contributed to another study, on yellow fever vaccine responses in identical twins. That report notes: Twins' vaccine T cell responses were reported to seem partly convergent and partly personalized.

The sequence was obtained from a woman younger than 35 in good health. Material for sequencing was PBMCs. The chain links TRBV13 to TRBJ2-5; D is unresolved. CDR3 nucleotide sequence: TGTGCCAGCAGTCCAGACTCCCGTCAGACCCAGTACTTC. It translates to CASSPDSRQTQYF.